The next 10 T cell receptor beta chains were all read from a single sample in a study of blood T cell repertoires in COVID-19. Clones were read by immunoSEQ multiplex PCR, and TCRdb kept only the in-frame ones, dropping some. The profile covers a few hundred thousand clones, with about 88% appearing a single time and about 0.93% taken by the ten largest. The sample was PBMCs or T cells enriched from blood (not recorded which). The source is a woman in her thirties who had recovered from COVID-19.

The chain carries TRBV6-5 and TRBJ1-1; 8 nucleotides agree with TRBD1. The V and J ends lost 2 bases and 6 bases, in that order; junction bases with no gene match: 5. CDR3 length equals 14 residues. Per the germline V gene, CDR1 is MNHEY and CDR2 is SVGAGI. CDR3 loop: CASSYRTGKAEAFF. The CDR3 bases are TGTGCCAGCAGTTACAGGACAGGGAAGGCTGAAGCTTTCTTT.

In its sample, this clone was seen a few times. The chain recombines TRBV5-4 with TRBJ2-1, with 13 bases aligning to TRBD2. Germline V gene sequence: CDR1 SGHNT, CDR2 YYREEE (reference sequence). The CDR3 totals 17 residues. The junction had 10 bases not matched to a gene; V was cut back by 4 bases and J by 6 bases. The DNA for the CDR3 is TGTGCCAGCAGCAAACTAGCGGGGGGGCTGATTACCAATGAGCAGTTCTTC. It yields the protein CASSKLAGGLITNEQFF.

This clone occurred once. The chain carries TRBV10-3 and TRBJ2-2; D uncertain. V was pared by 6 bases and J by 4 bases, with 6 bases between. CDR3 length: 12 amino acids. Germline CDR1 and CDR2: ENHRY and SYGVKD. In DNA form, the CDR3 reads TGTGCCATCAGAGCTCTCACCGGGGAGCTGTTTTTT. It codes for CAIRALTGELFF.

The chain is built from TRBV6-1 and TRBJ2-7, with no clear D. Trimming stripped 1 base from V and 0 bases from J, with 13 bases between. CDR3 length: 16 residues. CDR1 MNHNS and CDR2 SASEGT come from the germline V gene. For the CDR3, the DNA is TGTGCCAGCAGTGAAGGTCCTAGTCGGAGCTCCTACGAGCAGTACTTC. Translated: CASSEGPSRSSYEQYF.

The rearrangement joins TRBV10-1 to TRBJ2-6; the match to TRBD1 covers 11 bases. After removal of 7 bases from V and 1 base from J, the junction contained 15 bases not matched to a gene. There are 20 residues in the CDR3. CDR1 and CDR2 from the germline V gene are WNHNN and SYGVQD (reference sequence). In DNA form, the CDR3 reads TGCGCCAGCAACCTAGAAGGGGACAGGGGGAGACATTCTGGGGCCAACGTCCTGACTTTC. It specifies CASNLEGDRGRHSGANVLTF.

This clone appeared many times. The CDR3 protein is CASSFSRGSGANVLTF. CDR3 nucleotide sequence: TGTGCCAGCAGCTTTTCAAGGGGCTCTGGGGCCAACGTCCTGACTTTC. This rearrangement joins TRBV5-8 to TRBJ2-6; a weak D match, TRBD1 (5 bases). This CDR3 has 16 amino acids. The germline V and J ends were trimmed by 2 bases and 0 bases, with 9 bases remaining between them. The germline V gene has CDR1 SGHTS and CDR2 YDEGEE.

The chain uses TRBV7-2 and TRBJ2-3, with D perhaps TRBD1 (6 bases). The CDR3 length is 14 residues. V gave up 5 bases and J gave up 1 base, with 10 bases separating them. Germline V gene lookup returns CDR1 SGHTA and CDR2 FQGNSA. The CDR3 coding sequence is TGTGCCAGCAGCACCAGGACAGGCACAGATACGCAGTATTTT. Amino acid sequence: CASSTRTGTDTQYF. Drawing the rest from reference TRBV7-2 and TRBJ2-3, the complete variable domain is GAGVSQSPSNKVTEKGKDVELRCDPISGHTALYWYRQSLGQGLEFLIYFQGNSAPDKSGLPSDRFSAERTGGSVSTLTIQRTQQEDSAVYLCASSTRTGTDTQYFGPGTRLTVL.

The J gene is TRBJ2-7, the V gene TRBV6-6, with TRBD1 identical over 9 bases. The CDR3 is made up of 13 amino acids. Germline loops: CDR1 MNHNY, CDR2 SVGAGI (reference sequence). The V segment lost 5 bases and the J segment 7 bases; nucleotides outside the gene matches: 6. CDR3 region: CASSTGGLREQYF. DNA for the CDR3: TGTGCCAGCAGTACAGGGGGCTTGAGGGAGCAGTACTTC.

The rearrangement uses TRBV18 and TRBJ2-5; perhaps TRBD1 as D (5 bases). This CDR3 contains 15 residues. Germline V gene lookup returns CDR1 KGHSH and CDR2 LQKENI. V was trimmed by 3 bases and J by 2 bases, leaving 13 bases between them. The CDR3 loop reads CASSPRQSTQETQYF. CDR3 coding DNA: TGTGCCAGCTCACCCAGACAGTCCACGCAAGAGACCCAGTACTTC. Variable domain in full (rest from reference TRBV18 and TRBJ2-5): NAGVMQNPRHLVRRRGQEARLRCSPMKGHSHVYWYRQLPEEGLKFMVYLQKENIIDESGMPKERFSAEFPKEGPSILRIQQVVRGDSAAYFCASSPRQSTQETQYFGPGTRLLVL.

The V gene is TRBV5-4, the J gene TRBJ1-1; possibly TRBD1 for D (6 bases). The V and J ends lost 0 bases and 4 bases respectively, with 13 bases between them. The CDR3 spans 15 residues. Germline-derived CDR1 and CDR2 are SGHNT and YYREEE (reference sequence). The CDR3 bases are TGTGCCAGCAGCTTGGCGGCGGGGGCGGGCACTGAAGCTTTCTTT. It is translated as CASSLAAGAGTEAFF.